In this sample, the clone carrying this T cell receptor (beta chain) turned up once. This entry comes from a study of cytomegalovirus exposure and HLA in healthy donors. Per germline, CDR1 MRHNA and CDR2 SNTAGT. The CDR3 contains 17 residues. Trimming removed 0 bases from V and 3 bases from J; junction bases left unmatched: 6. Assay used: immunoSEQ multiplex PCR; TCRdb lists only in-frame clones, some missing. Here the sample spans around 240,000 clones, 90% being singletons. The study drew the donors from its approximately 120-subject validation cohort, separate from the approximately 700-subject first cohort.

V is TRBV6-4 and J is TRBJ2-3; TRBD2 aligns across 10 bases. The sequenced material came from PBMCs. The source of this sequence is a woman aged 18-29 years in good health and CMV-seronegative. CDR3 amino acids: CASSDSQRGGLTDTQYF. For the CDR3, the DNA is TGTGCCAGCAGTGACTCCCAGCGGGGGGGTCTAACAGATACGCAGTATTTT.